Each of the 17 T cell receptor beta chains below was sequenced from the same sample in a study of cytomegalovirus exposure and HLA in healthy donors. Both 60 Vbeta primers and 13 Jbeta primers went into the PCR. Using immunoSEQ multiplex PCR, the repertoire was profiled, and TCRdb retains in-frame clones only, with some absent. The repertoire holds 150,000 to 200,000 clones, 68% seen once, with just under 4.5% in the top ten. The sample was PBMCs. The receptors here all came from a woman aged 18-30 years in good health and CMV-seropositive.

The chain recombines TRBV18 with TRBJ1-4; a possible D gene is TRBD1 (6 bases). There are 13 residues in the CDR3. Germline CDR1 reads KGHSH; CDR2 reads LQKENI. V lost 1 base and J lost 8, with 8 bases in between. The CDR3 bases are TGTGCCAGCTCACCACAGGGGGAGGAAAAACTGTTTTTT. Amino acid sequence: CASSPQGEEKLFF.

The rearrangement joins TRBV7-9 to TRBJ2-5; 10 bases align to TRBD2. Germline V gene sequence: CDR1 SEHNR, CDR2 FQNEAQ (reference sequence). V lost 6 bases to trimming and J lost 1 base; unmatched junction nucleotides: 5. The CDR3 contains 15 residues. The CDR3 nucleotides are TGTGCCAGCAGTGAGAGCGGGGGGGGCCAAGAGACCCAGTACTTC. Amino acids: CASSESGGGQETQYF.

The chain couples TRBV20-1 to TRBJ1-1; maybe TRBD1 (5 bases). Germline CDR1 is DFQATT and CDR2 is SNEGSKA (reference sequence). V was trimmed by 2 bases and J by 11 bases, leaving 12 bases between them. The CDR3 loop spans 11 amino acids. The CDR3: CSARTGGGAFF. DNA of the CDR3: TGCAGTGCTAGAACGGGGGGTGGTGCTTTCTTT.

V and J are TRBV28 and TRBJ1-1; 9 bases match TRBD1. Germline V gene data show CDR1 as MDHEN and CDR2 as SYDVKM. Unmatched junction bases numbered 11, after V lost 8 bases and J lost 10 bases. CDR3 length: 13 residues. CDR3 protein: CASYLPTGQGAFF. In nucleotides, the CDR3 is TGTGCCAGCTACCTACCCACGGGACAGGGAGCTTTCTTT.

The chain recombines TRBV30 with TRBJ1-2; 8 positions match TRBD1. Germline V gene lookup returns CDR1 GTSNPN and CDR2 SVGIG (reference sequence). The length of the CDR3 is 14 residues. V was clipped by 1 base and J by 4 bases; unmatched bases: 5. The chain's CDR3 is CAWSAGGGPYGYTF. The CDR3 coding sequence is TGTGCCTGGAGTGCAGGGGGCGGCCCCTATGGCTACACCTTC.

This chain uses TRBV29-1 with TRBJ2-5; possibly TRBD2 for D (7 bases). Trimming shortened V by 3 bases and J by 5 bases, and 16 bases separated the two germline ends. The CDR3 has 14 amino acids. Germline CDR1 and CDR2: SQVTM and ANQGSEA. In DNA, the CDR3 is TGCAGCGTTGACCCCAATAAGGGGGGGGAGACCCAGTACTTC. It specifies CSVDPNKGGETQYF.

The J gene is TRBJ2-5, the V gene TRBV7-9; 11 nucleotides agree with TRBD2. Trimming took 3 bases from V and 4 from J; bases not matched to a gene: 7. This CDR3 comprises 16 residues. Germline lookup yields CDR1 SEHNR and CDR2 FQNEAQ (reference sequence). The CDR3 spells CASSFGRLAGPETQYF. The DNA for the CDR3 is TGTGCCAGCAGCTTCGGGCGACTAGCGGGGCCAGAGACCCAGTACTTC.

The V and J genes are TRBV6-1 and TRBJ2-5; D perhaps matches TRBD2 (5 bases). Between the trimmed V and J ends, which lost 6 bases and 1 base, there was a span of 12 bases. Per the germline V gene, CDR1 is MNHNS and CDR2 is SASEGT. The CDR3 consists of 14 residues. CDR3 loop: CASRVYSGQETQYF. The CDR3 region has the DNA TGTGCCAGCAGGGTTTACAGCGGCCAAGAGACCCAGTACTTC.

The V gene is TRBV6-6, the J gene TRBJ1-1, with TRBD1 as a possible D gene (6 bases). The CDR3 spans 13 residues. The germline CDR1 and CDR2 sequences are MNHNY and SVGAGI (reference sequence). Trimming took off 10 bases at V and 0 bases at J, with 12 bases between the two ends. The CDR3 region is CANQRGMNTEAFF. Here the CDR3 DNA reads TGTGCCAACCAGAGGGGGATGAACACTGAAGCTTTCTTT.

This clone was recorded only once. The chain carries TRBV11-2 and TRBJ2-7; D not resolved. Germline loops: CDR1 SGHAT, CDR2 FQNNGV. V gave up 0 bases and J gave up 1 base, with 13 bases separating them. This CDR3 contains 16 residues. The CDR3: CASSLDNRGYSYEQYF. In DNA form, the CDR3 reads TGTGCCAGCAGCTTAGATAACCGCGGTTATTCCTACGAGCAGTACTTC. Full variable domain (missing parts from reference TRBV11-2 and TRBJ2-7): EAGVAQSPRYKIIEKRQSVAFWCNPISGHATLYWYQQILGQGPKLLIQFQNNGVVDDSQLPKDRFSAERLKGVDSTLKIQPAKLEDSAVYLCASSLDNRGYSYEQYFGPGTRLTVT.

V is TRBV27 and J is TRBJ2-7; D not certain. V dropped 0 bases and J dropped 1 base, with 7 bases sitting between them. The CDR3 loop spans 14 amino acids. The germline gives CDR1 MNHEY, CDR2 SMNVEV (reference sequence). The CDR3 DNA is TGTGCCAGCAGTTTATCCGCCACTTCCTACGAGCAGTACTTC. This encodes CASSLSATSYEQYF.

This chain's CDR3 is CASSHSGGGTTQQFF. The CDR3 DNA follows: TGTGCCAGCAGCCATAGCGGGGGTGGGACTACACAGCAGTTCTTC. This chain links TRBV5-6 with TRBJ2-1; 9 bases are shared with TRBD2. Trimming removed 4 bases from V and 11 bases from J; junction bases left unmatched: 13. There are 15 residues in the CDR3. Germline loops: CDR1 SGHDT, CDR2 YYEEEE.

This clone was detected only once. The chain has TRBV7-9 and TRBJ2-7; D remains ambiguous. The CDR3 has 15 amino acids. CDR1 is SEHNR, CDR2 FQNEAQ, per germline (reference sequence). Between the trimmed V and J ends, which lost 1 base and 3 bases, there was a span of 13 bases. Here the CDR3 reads CASSLDPQPVYEQYF. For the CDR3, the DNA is TGTGCCAGCAGCTTAGATCCACAACCAGTCTACGAGCAGTACTTC.

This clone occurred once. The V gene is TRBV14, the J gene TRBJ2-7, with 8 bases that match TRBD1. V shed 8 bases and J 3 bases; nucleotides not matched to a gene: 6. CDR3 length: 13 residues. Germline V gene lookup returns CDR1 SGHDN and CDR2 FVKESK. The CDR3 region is CASSRTGSYEQYF. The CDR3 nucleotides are TGTGCCAGCTCAAGGACAGGGAGCTACGAGCAGTACTTC.

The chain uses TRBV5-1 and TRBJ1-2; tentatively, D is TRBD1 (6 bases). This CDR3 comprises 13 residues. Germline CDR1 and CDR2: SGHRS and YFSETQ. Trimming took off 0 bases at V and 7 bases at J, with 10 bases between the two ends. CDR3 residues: CASSLAQGPGYTF. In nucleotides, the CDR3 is TGCGCCAGCAGCTTGGCACAGGGCCCTGGCTACACCTTC.

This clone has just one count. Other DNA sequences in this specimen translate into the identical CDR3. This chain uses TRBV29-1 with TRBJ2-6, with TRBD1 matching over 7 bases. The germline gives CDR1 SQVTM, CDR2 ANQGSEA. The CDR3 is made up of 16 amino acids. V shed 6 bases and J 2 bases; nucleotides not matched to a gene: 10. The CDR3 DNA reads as TGCAGCGTCTCCATGTCACAGGGGACTGGGGCCAACGTCCTGACTTTC. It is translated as CSVSMSQGTGANVLTF.

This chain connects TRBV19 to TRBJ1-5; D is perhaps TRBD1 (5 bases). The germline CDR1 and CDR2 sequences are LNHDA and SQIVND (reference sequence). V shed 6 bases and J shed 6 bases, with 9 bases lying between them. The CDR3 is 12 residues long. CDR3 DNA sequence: TGTGCCAGTAGCGACCAGGGTCAGCCCCAGCATTTT. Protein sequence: CASSDQGQPQHF.